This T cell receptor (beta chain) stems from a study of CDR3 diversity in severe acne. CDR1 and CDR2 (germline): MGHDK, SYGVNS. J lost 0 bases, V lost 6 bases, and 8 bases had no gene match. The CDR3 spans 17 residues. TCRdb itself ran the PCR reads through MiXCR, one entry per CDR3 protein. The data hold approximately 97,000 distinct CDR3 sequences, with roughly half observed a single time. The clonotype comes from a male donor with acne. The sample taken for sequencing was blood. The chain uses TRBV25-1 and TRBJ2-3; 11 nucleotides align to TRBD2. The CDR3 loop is CASSRTSGWDSTDTQYF. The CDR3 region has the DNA TGTGCCAGCAGCCGGACTAGCGGGTGGGATAGCACAGATACGCAGTATTTT. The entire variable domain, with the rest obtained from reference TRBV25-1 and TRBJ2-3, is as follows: EADIYQTPRYLVIGTGKKITLECSQTMGHDKMYWYQQDPGMELHLIHYSYGVNSTEKGDLSSESTVSRIRTEHFPLTLESARPSHTSQYLCASSRTSGWDSTDTQYFGPGTRLTVL.